This entry is about one T cell receptor beta chain. Its antigen is undetermined. Primers for the PCR totalled 60 Vbeta and 13 Jbeta. Assay: immunoSEQ multiplex PCR; the TCRdb copy retains only in-frame clones and omits some. The repertoire includes roughly 120,000 clones, 70% of them detected once, and 8.5% to 9.5% sits in the top ten. The CDR3 contains 15 residues. The germline V gene has CDR1 GTSNPN and CDR2 SVGIG (reference sequence). V was clipped by 5 bases and J by 7 bases; unmatched bases: 7. This record comes from a study of cytomegalovirus exposure and HLA in healthy donors. Study-wide points: Confirmation was obtained in vitro that a few CMV-associated chains are specific for CMV antigens. A missense DCLRE1C variant was associated with V- and J-gene trimming of TCR beta chains in a later analysis, and an independent cohort replicated the association. In a later analysis, compared with equally common non-associated chains, HLA-associated beta chains were more expanded.

The rearrangement uses TRBV30 and TRBJ2-1; 14 bases match TRBD2. This sequence originates from a young man in good health and CMV-seropositive. Sequenced input: PBMCs. This CDR3 is CAWEGLAGESNEQFF. Here the CDR3 DNA reads TGTGCCTGGGAGGGACTAGCGGGAGAGTCGAATGAGCAGTTCTTC.